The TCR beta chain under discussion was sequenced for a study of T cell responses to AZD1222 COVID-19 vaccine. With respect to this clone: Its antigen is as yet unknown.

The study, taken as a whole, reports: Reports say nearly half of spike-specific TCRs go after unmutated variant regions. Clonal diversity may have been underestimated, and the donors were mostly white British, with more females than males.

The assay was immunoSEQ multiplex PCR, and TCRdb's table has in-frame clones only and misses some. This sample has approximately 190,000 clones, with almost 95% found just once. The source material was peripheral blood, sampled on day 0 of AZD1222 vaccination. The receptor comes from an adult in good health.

In nucleotides, the CDR3 is TGTGCCAGCAGCTTGGGTTCCCCGCAGGTCAATCAGCCCCAGCATTTT. Amino acid sequence: CASSLGSPQVNQPQHF. The chain combines TRBV5-5 with TRBJ1-5; D remains unclear. From germline, CDR1 is SGHKS and CDR2 YYEKEE (reference sequence). The length of the CDR3 is 16 residues. The V and J ends lost 0 bases and 3 bases respectively, with 13 bases between them.